The 12 T cell receptor beta chains below all came from one sample that was sequenced in a study of metastatic and nonmetastatic thyroid tumors. Each patient went into thyroid surgery without having received any treatment. Through MiXCR, TCRdb re-clonotyped the PCR reads. The data show more than 15,000 clones, 16% seen once. Sequenced material: blood. Every receptor here comes from a male donor with papillary thyroid cancer or a benign thyroid nodule (not recorded which). Some clones in this sample may be carry-over from other donors' samples.

This clone has a count of ten or more. This rearrangement joins TRBV28 to TRBJ2-7; 8 bases agree with TRBD1. V was pared by 1 base and J by 3 bases, with 8 bases of the junction left unmatched. From germline, CDR1 is MDHEN and CDR2 SYDVKM. CDR3 size: 16 residues. CDR3 loop: CASSLSLRDRRYEQYF. The CDR3 nucleotides are TGTGCCAGCAGTTTATCTCTCCGGGACAGGCGCTACGAGCAGTACTTC.

V gene TRBV18 combines with J gene TRBJ2-6, with D unresolved. Germline V CDR1 and CDR2: KGHSH, LQKENI. CDR3 length: 18 residues. Trimming removed 2 bases at V and 4 bases at J, with 18 bases between. CDR3 amino acids: CASSPWAGRLSGANVLTF. DNA for the CDR3: TGTGCCAGCTCACCATGGGCAGGTCGGCTCTCCGGGGCCAACGTCCTGACTTTC.

Many counts were recorded for this clone. This chain connects TRBV19 to TRBJ1-4, with TRBD1 as a possible D gene (5 bases). The CDR3 length is 13 residues. Trimming stripped 6 bases from V and 7 bases from J, with 12 bases between. Looked up from germline, CDR1 is LNHDA and CDR2 is SQIVND (reference sequence). The CDR3 loop is CASSRDYGEKLFF. As DNA, the CDR3 is TGTGCCAGTAGCCGGGACTATGGTGAAAAACTGTTTTTT.

This clone was picked up a small number of times. This chain links TRBV15 with TRBJ2-7; D ambiguous. The CDR3 is made up of 13 amino acids. The germline V gene has CDR1 LNHNV and CDR2 YYDKDF (reference sequence). V gave up 0 bases and J gave up 3 bases, with 6 bases separating them. The CDR3 spells CATSRDWGYEQYF. In nucleotides, the CDR3 is TGTGCCACCAGCAGAGATTGGGGCTACGAGCAGTACTTC.

In the case of this clone: A much larger clone differs by one base, so this may be a read error. The J gene is TRBJ2-3, the V gene TRBV9, with TRBD1 identical over 8 bases. The V and J ends lost 3 bases and 2 bases, in that order; junction bases with no gene match: 2. CDR1 and CDR2 (germline): SGDLS, YYNGEE. CDR3 size: 14 residues. The CDR3: CASSGTGITDTQYF. The CDR3 DNA follows: TGTGCCAGCAGCGGGACAGGGATCACAGATACGCAGTATTTT. The full variable domain, rest sourced from reference TRBV9 and TRBJ2-3, is DSGVTQTPKHLITATGQRVTLRCSPRSGDLSVYWYQQSLDQGLQFLIQYYNGEERAKGNILERFSAQQFPDLHSELNLSSLELGDSALYFCASSGTGITDTQYFGPGTRLTVL.

This clone was seen at least ten times. A much larger clonotype is one base distant, so this may be a read error. The CDR3 does not end in the conserved phenylalanine or tryptophan, so this is likely a read error. The chain combines TRBV12-5 with TRBJ2-7, with unresolved D. Trimming shortened V by 5 bases and J by 3 bases, and 5 bases separated the two germline ends. The CDR3 extends over 11 amino acids. CDR1 is LGHNT, CDR2 FRNRAP, per germline. CDR3 coding DNA: TGTGCTAGTGGTATTGGCTACGAGCAGTACCTC. It codes for CASGIGYEQYL.

There are many counts of this clone. The genes are TRBV6-1 and TRBJ2-2; no firm D call. Trimming left V 2 bases short and J 5 bases short, with 12 bases between. Germline V CDR1 and CDR2: MNHNS, SASEGT. CDR3 length: 15 residues. The CDR3 loop reads CASSEHLDLTGELFF. Here the CDR3 DNA reads TGTGCCAGCAGTGAACATTTAGATTTAACCGGGGAGCTGTTTTTT.

This clone was observed at least ten times. V is TRBV18 and J is TRBJ2-1; TRBD2 aligns across 9 bases. The CDR3 is 18 amino acids. With V trimmed by 4 bases and J by 8 bases, 18 bases remained unmatched. Germline CDR1 is KGHSH and CDR2 is LQKENI. CDR3 region: CASSHLSGSDTILHEQFF. The CDR3 nucleotides read TGTGCCAGCTCACACCTTAGCGGGAGCGATACGATTCTCCATGAGCAGTTCTTC. The full variable domain, rest sourced from reference TRBV18 and TRBJ2-1, is NAGVMQNPRHLVRRRGQEARLRCSPMKGHSHVYWYRQLPEEGLKFMVYLQKENIIDESGMPKERFSAEFPKEGPSILRIQQVVRGDSAAYFCASSHLSGSDTILHEQFFGPGTRLTVL.

Sample share makes this clone medium-sized. J is TRBJ2-7 and V is TRBV30; a possible D gene is TRBD2 (7 bases). The CDR3 consists of 16 residues. Germline V CDR1 and CDR2: GTSNPN, SVGIG (reference sequence). With 0 bases removed from V and 2 bases from J, the gap between germline ends came to 17 bases. DNA for the CDR3: TGTGCCTGGAGTGTACTTCGGGGGGCAAGGGCCTACGAGCAGTACTTC. Translation: CAWSVLRGARAYEQYF.

This clone showed up many times. The rearrangement joins TRBV4-1 to TRBJ2-7; TRBD1 aligns across 7 bases. With V trimmed by 4 bases and J by 7 bases, 10 bases remained unmatched. The germline CDR1 and CDR2 sequences are MGHRA and YSYEKL. This CDR3 has 14 amino acids. CDR3 in amino acids: CASSRRGTLEEQYF. The DNA for the CDR3 is TGCGCCAGCAGCCGCAGGGGGACCCTGGAGGAGCAGTACTTC.

This clone was observed at least ten times. The same CDR3 is also encoded by other DNA sequences in this sample. The rearrangement uses TRBV27 and TRBJ2-7; 12 bases are shared with TRBD2. This CDR3 has 15 amino acids. J was trimmed by 5 bases and V by 4 bases; bases with no gene match: 6. Germline CDR1 MNHEY, CDR2 SMNVEV (reference sequence). CDR3 residues: CASSSLAGGKNEQYF. The DNA of the CDR3 is TGTGCCAGCAGTTCTCTAGCGGGAGGGAAAAACGAGCAGTACTTC.

The chain links TRBV19 to TRBJ2-7; a weak D match, TRBD2 (6 bases). Germline V gene data show CDR1 as LNHDA and CDR2 as SQIVND (reference sequence). The CDR3 runs 13 residues. V was trimmed by 6 bases and J by 3 bases, leaving 12 bases between them. This CDR3 is CASSLAGGYEQYF. In nucleotides, the CDR3 is TGTGCCAGTAGCCTTGCCGGGGGCTACGAGCAGTACTTC.